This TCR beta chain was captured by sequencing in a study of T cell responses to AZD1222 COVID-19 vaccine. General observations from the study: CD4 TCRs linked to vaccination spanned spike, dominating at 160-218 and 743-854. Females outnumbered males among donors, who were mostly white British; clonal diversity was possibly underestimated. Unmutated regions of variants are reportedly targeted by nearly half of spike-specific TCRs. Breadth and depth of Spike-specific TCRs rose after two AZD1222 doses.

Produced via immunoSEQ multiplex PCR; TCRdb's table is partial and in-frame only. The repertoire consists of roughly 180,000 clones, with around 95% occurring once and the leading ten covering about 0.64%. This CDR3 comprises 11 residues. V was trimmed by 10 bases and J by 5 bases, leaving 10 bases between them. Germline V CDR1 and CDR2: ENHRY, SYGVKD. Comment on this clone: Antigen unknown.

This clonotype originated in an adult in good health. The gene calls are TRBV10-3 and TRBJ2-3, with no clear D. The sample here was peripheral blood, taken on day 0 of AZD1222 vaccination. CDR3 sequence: CATGSRDTQYF. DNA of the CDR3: TGTGCCACTGGAAGCCGAGATACGCAGTATTTT.